This T cell receptor (beta chain) was observed in a study of T-cell reconstitution after alpha-beta-depleted transplantation in children. Trimming shortened V by 0 bases and J by 9 bases, and 12 bases separated the two germline ends. CDR3 length: 14 residues. Germline-derived CDR1 and CDR2 are SGHRS and YFSETQ. Preparation of the TCRbeta library used unique molecular identifiers. TCRdb reprocessed the PCR reads with MiXCR, giving one entry per CDR3 protein. The repertoire holds about 190,000 distinct CDR3 sequences, with 6.5% to 7.5% as singletons. This clonotype was recorded at least ten times. The chain employs TRBV5-1 and TRBJ2-2; no firm D call. The source was PBMCs from the stem cell graft donor, collected from the stem cell graft. The clonotype originates from a human donor who donated a stem cell graft to a child with Wiskott-Aldrich syndrome. CDR3: CASSLVAVSRELFF. The CDR3 nucleotides read TGCGCCAGCAGCTTGGTCGCCGTCAGCCGGGAGCTGTTTTTT.